This TCR beta chain comes out of a study of breast tumors, draining lymph nodes, adjacent tissues. TCRdb passed the multiplex PCR reads through MiXCR, listing each CDR3 protein once. The table has 180,000 or so distinct CDR3 sequences, 31% seen once. Axillary draining lymph nodes of breast cancer patients supplied the node samples. V gave up 5 bases and J gave up 4 bases; unmatched junction bases: 10. The CDR3 is made up of 16 amino acids. Germline CDR1 reads SGHTA; CDR2 reads FQGNSA. J is TRBJ2-5 and V is TRBV7-2; TRBD1 matches 10 bases. The receptor was derived from a female donor with breast cancer. Some clones in this sample may be carry-over from other donors' samples. The material sequenced was axillary lymph node tissue. CDR3 bases: TGTGCCAGCAGCATCAGGACAGGGGGAGCTACAGAGACCCAGTACTTC. Translating gives CASSIRTGGATETQYF.